The 21 T cell receptor beta chains below were found in one sample sequenced in a study of tumor-infiltrating lymphocytes in primary liver carcinoma. Germline DNA was also extracted, and blood RNA was taken from unsorted whole blood. From around 0.5 ug of total RNA, TCR beta-specific cDNA was reverse-transcribed using a constant-region primer. Modified slightly, ARM-PCR produced TCR beta libraries over three nested multiplex PCR rounds. The opening two PCR rounds, around 10 cycles each, paired TRBV1-TRBV30 forward primers with a C-beta reverse primer. One entry per CDR3 protein results from TCRdb running MiXCR on the multiplex PCR reads. The table includes fewer than 250,000 distinct CDR3 sequences, 65% detected once. The sequencing sample was made of peripheral blood. These receptors were collected from a woman aged 55 to 70 with primary liver carcinoma and hepatitis B virus infection.

Comments on this clonotype: Its ends do not fully match the called genes, so a read error is possible. This chain links TRBV11-2 with TRBJ2-5; 8 nucleotides agree with TRBD2. The CDR3 totals 15 residues. Per the germline V gene, CDR1 is SGHAT and CDR2 is FQNNGV. CDR3 nucleotides: TGTGCCTGCAGCACCCGGACGGGAGGGTTGGAGACCCAGTACTTC. Translation gives CACSTRTGGLETQYF.

Only a few counts were recorded for this clonotype. The rearrangement joins TRBV28 to TRBJ2-7, with 9 bases matching TRBD1. Germline CDR1 MDHEN, CDR2 SYDVKM. The CDR3 length is 17 residues. Unmatched junction bases numbered 14, after V lost 8 bases and J lost 0 bases. The CDR3 bases are TGTGCCAGCGTTCCGGATGGACAGGGGACATCCTCCTACGAGCAGTACTTC. Protein: CASVPDGQGTSSYEQYF.

This chain's CDR3 is CASSAGTSGRGEQFF. DNA for the CDR3: TGTGCCAGCAGCGCCGGGACTAGCGGGAGGGGTGAGCAGTTCTTC. V is TRBV5-4 and J is TRBJ2-1, with TRBD2 matching 16 bases. This CDR3 region has 15 residues. The ends lost 4 bases at V and 9 bases at J; junction bases unmatched: 4. Per germline, CDR1 SGHNT and CDR2 YYREEE (reference sequence).

Regarding this clonotype: A much more abundant neighbour one base away suggests this may be a read error. This rearrangement joins TRBV10-2 to TRBJ1-6, with TRBD1 as a possible D gene (6 bases). The germline V gene encodes CDR1 WSHSY and CDR2 SAAADI. This CDR3 region has 17 residues. Trimming removed 2 bases at V and 10 bases at J, with 21 bases between. DNA of the CDR3: TGCGCCAGCAGTGAGCGGGTCACAGGGCCAGTCCGATCACCCCTCCACTTT. Translated, it gives CASSERVTGPVRSPLHF.

On this clonotype: This is likely a read error, given that the CDR3 carries no conserved phenylalanine or tryptophan at its end. The rearrangement uses TRBV11-2 and TRBJ1-1; D is unresolved. CDR3 length: 15 residues. Germline CDR1 reads SGHAT; CDR2 reads FQNNGV. CDR3 sequence reads: CAGSLEPGPNTEAFI. The CDR3 DNA is TGTGCCGGCAGCTTAGAACCTGGACCGAACACTGAAGCTTTCATT.

Regarding this clonotype: This may be a read error, as it is one base from a much larger clone. The V and J genes are TRBV4-2 and TRBJ2-1; D is possibly TRBD2 (6 bases). The CDR3 loop spans 16 amino acids. Trimming took off 4 bases at V and 2 bases at J, with 15 bases between the two ends. The V gene's germline CDR1 is LGHNA and CDR2 YNFKEQ. CDR3 nucleotides: TGTGCCAGCAGCCTATTTAGCGGAAACCCCTACAATGAGCAGTTCTTC. Its protein product is CASSLFSGNPYNEQFF.

V is TRBV24-1 and J is TRBJ2-7; 9 nucleotides line up with TRBD2. The CDR3 runs to 15 residues. From germline, CDR1 is KGHDR and CDR2 SFDVKD. The junction had 16 bases not matched to a gene; V was cut back by 10 bases and J by 7 bases. The CDR3, as DNA: TGTGCCACAATGCCTCGGGCCAGCGGGAGGATGGAGCAGTACTTC. This translates into CATMPRASGRMEQYF.

A note on this clonotype: A read error may account for a junction end that differs from germline. The rearrangement links TRBV5-1 to TRBJ2-3; 10 bases fit TRBD2. This CDR3 contains 16 residues. Germline V gene lookup returns CDR1 SGHRS and CDR2 YFSETQ. The CDR3 here is CASGLPSSGGLEAQYF. The CDR3 DNA is TGCGCCAGCGGCTTGCCGTCTAGCGGGGGCCTGGAGGCGCAGTATTTT.

A remark on this clonotype: The junction and the germline gene differ at one end; a read error may be behind it. V gene TRBV12-3 or TRBV12-4 combines with J gene TRBJ2-7; 8 bases are shared with TRBD2. The CDR3 length is 14 residues. This CDR3 is CATSTGTRTAEQYF. Here the CDR3 DNA reads TGTGCCACCAGTACCGGGACTAGGACGGCCGAGCAGTATTTC.

The CDR3 DNA reads as TGTGCCAGCAGCTTATCGTCTCTGGAATCTAACTATGGCTACACCTTC. Residues: CASSLSSLESNYGYTF. The J gene is TRBJ1-2, the V gene TRBV7-8; D remains unclear. The CDR3 sequence is 16 residues long. Per the germline V gene, CDR1 is SGHVS and CDR2 is FQNEAQ. The ends were cut back, 2 bases at V and 0 bases at J, with 13 bases in the middle.

In this sample, this clonotype turned up a few times. This may arise from a read error, as a much more abundant clone is one base away. This sequence joins TRBV6-5 and TRBJ2-2; TRBD1 might be the D (5 bases). The germline CDR1 and CDR2 sequences are MNHEY and SVGAGI. This CDR3 is built from 15 residues. Written as DNA, the CDR3 is TGTGTCAGCACCCCACGCAGGGCCCCGACCGGGGAGCTGTTTTTT. Residues: CVSTPRRAPTGELFF.

To note about this clonotype: Just one base apart from a much larger clone, this may be a read error. The chain has TRBV10-3 and TRBJ1-2, with 8 bases that match TRBD1. In germline, CDR1 is ENHRY, CDR2 SYGVKD. The CDR3 contains 13 residues. Trimming cost V 6 bases and J 8 bases; bases outside gene matches: 8. CDR3 DNA: TGTGCCATCAGGTCGGACAGGGATGAGGGCTACACCTTC. Amino acids: CAIRSDRDEGYTF.

Remarks on this clonotype: Just one base apart from a much larger clone, this may be a read error. The genes are TRBV4-2 and TRBJ1-2; TRBD1 agrees at 9 bases. The CDR3 loop spans 17 amino acids. Germline assignment: CDR1 LGHNA and CDR2 YNFKEQ. In DNA form, the CDR3 reads TGTGCCAGAAGCCAAGCCACCGGGACAGGGTATACCTATGGCTACACCTTC. As protein: CARSQATGTGYTYGYTF.

The J gene is TRBJ2-2, the V gene TRBV11-1, with 7 bases that match TRBD2. Germline CDR1 and CDR2: SGHAT and FQDESV (reference sequence). CDR3 length: 17 amino acids. With V trimmed by 5 bases and J by 2 bases, 11 bases remained unmatched. Written as DNA, the CDR3 is TGTGCCAGCAGCCCAATGAGACTAGCCGTCAACACCGGGGAGCTGTTTTTT. Protein: CASSPMRLAVNTGELFF.

Comments on this clonotype: A read error is possible here, since a much larger clone lies one base away. The gene calls are TRBV14 and TRBJ2-1, with D tentatively TRBD1 (6 bases). The CDR3 loop spans 13 amino acids. Germline V gene lookup returns CDR1 SGHDN and CDR2 FVKESK. The CDR3 region is CASSQVGANEQSF. CDR3 DNA: TGTGCCAGCAGCCAGGTGGGGGCCAATGAGCAGTCCTTC.

This clonotype occurred a few times. This sequence joins TRBV7-9 and TRBJ2-5, with 10 bases matching TRBD2. Trimming at V came to 4 bases and at J to 4 bases, leaving 9 bases not matched to a gene. The germline V gene encodes CDR1 SEHNR and CDR2 FQNEAQ (reference sequence). This CDR3 comprises 16 residues. As DNA, the CDR3 is TGTGCCAGCAGCTCCAGGGGACTAGCGTCATCAGAGACCCAGTACTTC. This sequence encodes CASSSRGLASSETQYF.

As concerns this clonotype: The junction and the germline gene differ at one end; a read error may be behind it. The V call is TRBV7-9, the J call TRBJ2-5; D might be TRBD2 (6 bases). The CDR3 has 12 residues. Germline values: CDR1 SEHNR, CDR2 FQNEAQ (reference sequence). The CDR3 nucleotides are TGTGCAGGGGCGATTGGACGGGAGACCCAATACTTC. Translating gives CAGAIGRETQYF. Full variable domain (outside the CDR3, taken from reference TRBV7-9 and TRBJ2-5): DTGVSQNPRHKITKRGQNVTFRCDPISEHNRLYWYRQTLGQGPEFLTYFQNEAQLEKSRLLSDRFSAERPKGSFSTLEIQRTEQGDSAMYLCAGAIGRETQYFGPGTRLLVL.

The genes are TRBV29-1 and TRBJ2-2, with D perhaps matching TRBD1 (6 bases). The CDR3 is 14 residues long. V dropped 6 bases and J dropped 15 bases, with 26 bases sitting between them. Germline V gives CDR1 SQVTM, CDR2 ANQGSEA. CDR3 sequence (DNA): TGCAGCGTCCGCGCCACTAACATTAACGGGGACATGTTTTTT. It specifies CSVRATNINGDMFF.

In its sample, this clonotype was seen many times. The V and J genes are TRBV6-2 or TRBV6-3 and TRBJ2-7; 8 bases line up with TRBD2. Germline values: CDR1 MNHEY, CDR2 SVGEGT. V dropped 10 bases and J dropped 6; count of bases not matched to a gene: 5. CDR3 length: 11 amino acids. CDR3 sequence: CATGGAREQYF. CDR3 bases: TGTGCCACCGGGGGGGCGCGCGAGCAGTACTTC.

To note about this clonotype: A much larger clonotype is one base distant, so this may be a read error. This sequence joins TRBV6-5 and TRBJ1-1, with 7 nucleotides matching TRBD1. The CDR3 loop spans 15 amino acids. Per germline, CDR1 MNHEY and CDR2 SVGAGI. For the CDR3, the DNA is TGTGCCAGCAGTTTATACGGGACAGCAAACACTGAATCTTTCTTT. This gives the protein CASSLYGTANTESFF.

This clonotype was seen many times. V gene TRBV29-1 combines with J gene TRBJ2-7; no clear D. Germline CDR1 is SQVTM and CDR2 is ANQGSEA. V was shortened by 0 bases and J by 2 bases, with 2 bases between the two germline ends. The CDR3 has 11 amino acids. CDR3 sequence reads: CSVEDPYEQYF. The CDR3 nucleotides are TGCAGCGTTGAAGACCCCTACGAGCAGTACTTC.